This passage covers 5 T cell receptor beta chains from one sample sequenced in a study of blood T cell repertoires in COVID-19. This table comes from immunoSEQ multiplex PCR, and its TCRdb copy is limited to in-frame clones, with some not included. This table has more than 35,000 clones, approximately 71% appearing once. Sequencing input: peripheral blood. The receptors come from an elderly man with acute or convalescent COVID-19.

V gene TRBV19 combines with J gene TRBJ2-7, with no clear D. Germline V gene lookup returns CDR1 LNHDA and CDR2 SQIVND (reference sequence). This CDR3 region has 21 residues. The V end was cut by 7 bases, the J end by 4 bases, with 38 bases between. In nucleotides, the CDR3 is TGTGCCAGTAAGGAAGCAGGTGAGAAAATACGATTCCTTTCTTCCGAATACGAGCAGTACTTC. Residues: CASKEAGEKIRFLSSEYEQYF.

This clone was seen more than once but under ten times. The gene calls are TRBV11-2 and TRBJ1-3, with D possibly matching TRBD1 (6 bases). The V gene lost 8 bases and the J gene lost 0 bases, with 14 bases spanning the gap. Germline-derived CDR1 and CDR2 are SGHAT and FQNNGV. CDR3 length: 15 residues. For the CDR3, the DNA is TGTGCCAGCGCCCGACAGGTCGACTCTGGAAACACCATATATTTT. Translating gives CASARQVDSGNTIYF.

This clone was seen a handful of times. The chain joins TRBV18 to TRBJ2-1; TRBD2 agrees at 10 bases. Per the germline V gene, CDR1 is KGHSH and CDR2 is LQKENI. This CDR3 is built from 17 residues. V gave up 2 bases and J gave up 4 bases; unmatched junction bases: 8. CDR3 loop: CASSPNPTSGKYNEQFF. The CDR3 nucleotides read TGTGCCAGCTCACCAAACCCCACTAGCGGGAAATACAATGAGCAGTTCTTC.

V is TRBV10-3 and J is TRBJ1-5; 7 bases are a match to TRBD1. CDR1 is ENHRY, CDR2 SYGVKD, per germline. This CDR3 comprises 20 residues. J gave up 0 bases and V 0 bases, and 14 bases lay outside the gene matches. The CDR3 nucleotides read TGTGCCATCAGTGAGTCGGGGACAGCACCTAGAGTAAATAGCAATCAGCCCCAGCATTTT. As protein: CAISESGTAPRVNSNQPQHF.

The V call is TRBV19, the J call TRBJ1-5, with a tentative D call TRBD1 (5 bases). The CDR3 loop spans 14 amino acids. In germline, CDR1 is LNHDA, CDR2 SQIVND (reference sequence). Between the trimmed V and J ends, which lost 7 bases and 6 bases, there was a span of 16 bases. The CDR3 region has the DNA TGTGCCAGTACCATACGGGGGTTGGGTCAGCCCCAGCATTTT. Translated, it gives CASTIRGLGQPQHF.